This T cell receptor beta chain is drawn from a study of blood T cell repertoires in COVID-19. In the authors' workflow: Amplification from reference gene primers served as the basis for estimated nucleated cell counts. Assay used: immunoSEQ multiplex PCR; TCRdb lists only in-frame clones, some missing. D and trimming come from the DNA, and the V and J calls and clone size come from that table. Of around 300,000 clones in the sample, around 88% were seen once. The germline gives CDR1 MRHNA, CDR2 SNTAGT. This CDR3 comprises 15 residues. Trimming took off 5 bases at V and 5 bases at J, with 18 bases between the two ends.

Sample: peripheral blood. The source is a woman aged 70-85 years with COVID-19, enrolled during active disease. V usage is TRBV6-4 and J usage is TRBJ1-2, with a weak D call TRBD1 (6 bases). This chain's CDR3 is CASSSGPGQGYGYTF. In DNA form, the CDR3 reads TGTGCCAGCAGTTCCGGACCGGGACAAGGATATGGCTACACCTTC.